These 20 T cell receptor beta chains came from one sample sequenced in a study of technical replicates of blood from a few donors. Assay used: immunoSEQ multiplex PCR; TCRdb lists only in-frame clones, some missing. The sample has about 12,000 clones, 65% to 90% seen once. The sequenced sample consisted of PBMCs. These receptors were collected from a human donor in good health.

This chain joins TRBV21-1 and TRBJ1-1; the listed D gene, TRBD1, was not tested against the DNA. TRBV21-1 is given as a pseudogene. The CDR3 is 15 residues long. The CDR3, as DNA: TGTGCCAGCAGCGATCGACAGGGAAAGGTCCCTGAAGCTTTCTTT. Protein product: CASSDRQGKVPEAFF.

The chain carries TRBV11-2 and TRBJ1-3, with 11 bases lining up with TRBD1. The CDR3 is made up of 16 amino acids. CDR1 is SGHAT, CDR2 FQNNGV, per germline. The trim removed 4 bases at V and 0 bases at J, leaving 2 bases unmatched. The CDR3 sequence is CASSWTGGASGNTIYF. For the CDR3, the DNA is TGTGCCAGCAGCTGGACAGGGGGCGCCTCTGGAAACACCATATATTTT.

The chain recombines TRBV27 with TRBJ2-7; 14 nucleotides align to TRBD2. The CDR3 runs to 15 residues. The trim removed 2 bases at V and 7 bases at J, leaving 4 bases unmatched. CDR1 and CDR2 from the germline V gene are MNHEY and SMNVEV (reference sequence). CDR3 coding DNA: TGTGCCAGCAGTTTAGGGCGGACTAGCGGGAGGGAGCAGTACTTC. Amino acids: CASSLGRTSGREQYF.

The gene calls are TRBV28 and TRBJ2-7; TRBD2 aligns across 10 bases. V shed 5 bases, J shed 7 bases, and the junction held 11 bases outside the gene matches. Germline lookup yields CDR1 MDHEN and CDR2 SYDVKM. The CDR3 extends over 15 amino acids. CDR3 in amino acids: CASSHGGSGRREQYF. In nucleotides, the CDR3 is TGTGCCAGCAGTCACGGGGGTAGCGGGAGGAGGGAGCAGTACTTC.

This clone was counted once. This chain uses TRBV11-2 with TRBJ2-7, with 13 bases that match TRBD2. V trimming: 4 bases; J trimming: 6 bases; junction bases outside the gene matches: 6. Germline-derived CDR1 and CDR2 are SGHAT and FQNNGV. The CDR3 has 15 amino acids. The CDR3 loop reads CASSSQGLAGSEQYF. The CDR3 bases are TGTGCCAGCAGCTCGCAGGGACTAGCGGGATCCGAGCAGTACTTC.

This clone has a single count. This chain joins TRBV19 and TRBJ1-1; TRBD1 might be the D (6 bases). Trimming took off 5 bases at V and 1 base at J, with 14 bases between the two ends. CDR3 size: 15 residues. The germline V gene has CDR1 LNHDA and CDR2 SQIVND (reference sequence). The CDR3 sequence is CASSPTDSWNTEAFF. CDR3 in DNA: TGTGCCAGTAGTCCCACGGACAGTTGGAACACTGAAGCTTTCTTT.

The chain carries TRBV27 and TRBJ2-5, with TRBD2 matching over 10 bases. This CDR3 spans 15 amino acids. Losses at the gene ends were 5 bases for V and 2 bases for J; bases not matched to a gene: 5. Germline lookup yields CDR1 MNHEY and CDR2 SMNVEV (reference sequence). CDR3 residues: CASSPWTSGQETQYF. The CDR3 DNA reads TGTGCCAGCAGTCCCTGGACTAGCGGTCAAGAGACCCAGTACTTC.

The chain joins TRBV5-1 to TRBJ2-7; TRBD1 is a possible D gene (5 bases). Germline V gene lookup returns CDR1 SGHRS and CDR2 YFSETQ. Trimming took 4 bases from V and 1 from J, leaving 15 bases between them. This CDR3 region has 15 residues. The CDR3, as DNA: TGCGCCAGCAGCCCGGAACCCAGGGATTCCTACGAGCAGTACTTC. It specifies CASSPEPRDSYEQYF. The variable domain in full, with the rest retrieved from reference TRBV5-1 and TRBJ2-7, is KAGVTQTPRYLIKTRGQQVTLSCSPISGHRSVSWYQQTPGQGLQFLFEYFSETQRNKGNFPGRFSGRQFSNSRSEMNVSTLELGDSALYLCASSPEPRDSYEQYFGPGTRLTVT.

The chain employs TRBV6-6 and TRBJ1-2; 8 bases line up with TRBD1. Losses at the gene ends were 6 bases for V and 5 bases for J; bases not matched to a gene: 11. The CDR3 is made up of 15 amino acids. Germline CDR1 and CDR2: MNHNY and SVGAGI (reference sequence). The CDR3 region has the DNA TGTGCCAGCAGCCCCCGGACAGGGCGTCCTTATGGCTACACCTTC. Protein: CASSPRTGRPYGYTF.

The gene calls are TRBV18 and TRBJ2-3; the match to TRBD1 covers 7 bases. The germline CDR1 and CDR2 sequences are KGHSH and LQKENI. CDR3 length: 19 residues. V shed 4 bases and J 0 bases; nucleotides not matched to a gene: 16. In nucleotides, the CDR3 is TGTGCCAGCTCACAAATGACAGGGCCCGGTAGCTATAGCACAGATACGCAGTATTTT. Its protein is CASSQMTGPGSYSTDTQYF.

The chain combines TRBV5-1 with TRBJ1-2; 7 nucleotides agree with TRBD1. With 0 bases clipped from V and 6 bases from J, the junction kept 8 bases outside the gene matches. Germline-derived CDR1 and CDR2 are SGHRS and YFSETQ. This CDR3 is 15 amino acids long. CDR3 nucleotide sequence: TGCGCCAGCAGCTTGGGGACAGGCCTTCGGGATGGCTACACCTTC. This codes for CASSLGTGLRDGYTF.

CDR3: CAASGGFQETQYF. The CDR3 DNA reads as TGCGCCGCCTCGGGAGGATTCCAAGAGACCCAGTACTTC. The chain couples TRBV10-2 to TRBJ2-5; 7 bases line up with TRBD2. Trimming cost V 11 bases and J 1 base; bases outside gene matches: 7. Germline lookup yields CDR1 WSHSY and CDR2 SAAADI. CDR3 length equals 13 residues.

The CDR3 nucleotides read TGTGCCAGCACAGACAGGGAAGGGAAAAACGAGCAGTACTTC. Translated, it gives CASTDREGKNEQYF. The rearrangement links TRBV7-8 to TRBJ2-7; 7 bases map to TRBD1. V shed 7 bases and J 5 bases; nucleotides not matched to a gene: 11. From germline, CDR1 is SGHVS and CDR2 FQNEAQ. The CDR3 length is 14 residues.

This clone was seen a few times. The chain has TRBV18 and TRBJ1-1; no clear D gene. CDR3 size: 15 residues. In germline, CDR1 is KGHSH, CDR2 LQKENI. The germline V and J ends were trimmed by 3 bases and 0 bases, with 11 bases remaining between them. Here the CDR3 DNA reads TGTGCCAGCTCACCGCGGTCAGCGGTGAACACTGAAGCTTTCTTT. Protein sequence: CASSPRSAVNTEAFF.

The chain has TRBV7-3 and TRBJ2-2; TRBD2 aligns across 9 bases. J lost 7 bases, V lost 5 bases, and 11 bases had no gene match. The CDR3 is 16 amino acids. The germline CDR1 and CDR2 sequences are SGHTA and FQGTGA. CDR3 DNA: TGTGCCAGCAGCGCCCTAGCGGGAAGCCGCGGCGGGGAGCTGTTTTTT. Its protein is CASSALAGSRGGELFF.

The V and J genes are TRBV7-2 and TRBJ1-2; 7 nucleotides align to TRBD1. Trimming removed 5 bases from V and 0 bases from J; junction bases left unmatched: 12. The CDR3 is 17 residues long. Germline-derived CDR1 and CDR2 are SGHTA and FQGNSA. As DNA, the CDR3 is TGTGCCAGCAGCGAGGAGGCCGGGACAGCGACTAACTATGGCTACACCTTC. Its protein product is CASSEEAGTATNYGYTF.

The CDR3 nucleotides read TGTGCCAGTACGCAGGGCCCGATGGTGCTTGGCTACACCTTC. Encoded protein: CASTQGPMVLGYTF. The V call is TRBV19, the J call TRBJ1-2, with TRBD1 as a possible D gene (5 bases). The CDR3 is 14 residues long. The V end was cut by 7 bases, the J end by 7 bases, with 19 bases between. Germline V CDR1 and CDR2: LNHDA, SQIVND (reference sequence).

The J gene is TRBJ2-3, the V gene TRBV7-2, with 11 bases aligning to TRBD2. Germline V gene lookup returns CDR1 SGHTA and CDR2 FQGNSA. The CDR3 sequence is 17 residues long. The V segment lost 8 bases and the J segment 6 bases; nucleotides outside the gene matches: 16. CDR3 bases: TGTGCCAGCCGAGGAGGGGGACTAGCGGCGGGGGCCGATACGCAGTATTTT. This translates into CASRGGGLAAGADTQYF.

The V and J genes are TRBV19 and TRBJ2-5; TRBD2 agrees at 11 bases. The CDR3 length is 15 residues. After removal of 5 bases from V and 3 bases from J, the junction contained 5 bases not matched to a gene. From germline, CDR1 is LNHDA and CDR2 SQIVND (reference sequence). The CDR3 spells CASSRSGRAEETQYF. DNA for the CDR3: TGTGCCAGTAGTCGTAGCGGGAGGGCCGAAGAGACCCAGTACTTC. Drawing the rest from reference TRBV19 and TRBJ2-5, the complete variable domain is DGGITQSPKYLFRKEGQNVTLSCEQNLNHDAMYWYRQDPGQGLRLIYYSQIVNDFQKGDIAEGYSVSREKKESFPLTVTSAQKNPTAFYLCASSRSGRAEETQYFGPGTRLLVL.

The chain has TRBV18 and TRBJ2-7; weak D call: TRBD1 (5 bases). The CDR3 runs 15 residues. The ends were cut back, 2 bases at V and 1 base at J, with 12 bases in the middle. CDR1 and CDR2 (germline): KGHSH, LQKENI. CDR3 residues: CASSPGRVGSYEQYF. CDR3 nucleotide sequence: TGTGCCAGCTCACCAGGCAGGGTAGGTTCCTACGAGCAGTACTTC.